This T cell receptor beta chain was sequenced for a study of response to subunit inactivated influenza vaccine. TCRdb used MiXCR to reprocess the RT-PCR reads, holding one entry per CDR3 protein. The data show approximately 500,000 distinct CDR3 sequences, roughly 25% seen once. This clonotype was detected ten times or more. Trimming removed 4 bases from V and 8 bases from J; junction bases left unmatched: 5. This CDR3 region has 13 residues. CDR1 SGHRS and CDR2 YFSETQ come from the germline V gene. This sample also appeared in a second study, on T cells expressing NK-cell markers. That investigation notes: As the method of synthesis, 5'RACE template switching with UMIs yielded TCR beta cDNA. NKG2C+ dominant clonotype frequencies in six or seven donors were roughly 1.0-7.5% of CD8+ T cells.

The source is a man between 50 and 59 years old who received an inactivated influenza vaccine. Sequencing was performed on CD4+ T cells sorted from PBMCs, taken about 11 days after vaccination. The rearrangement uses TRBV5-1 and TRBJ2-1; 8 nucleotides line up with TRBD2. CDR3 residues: CASSTGLADEQFF. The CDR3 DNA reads TGCGCCAGCAGCACCGGACTAGCCGATGAGCAGTTCTTC.